Each of the 9 T cell receptor beta chains below was sequenced from the same sample in a study of control samples from healthy donors and cancer patients. Assay: immunoSEQ multiplex PCR; the TCRdb copy retains only in-frame clones and omits some. The repertoire holds 100,000 to 150,000 clones, just under 90% seen once, with roughly 8% in the top ten. Sample: PBMCs. These receptors were obtained from a man aged 50-59 years with head and neck cancer.

The chain is built from TRBV6-1 and TRBJ1-5; 9 bases are a match to TRBD1. CDR3 length equals 15 residues. The germline V gene has CDR1 MNHNS and CDR2 SASEGT. V shed 0 bases, J shed 5 bases, and the junction held 2 bases outside the gene matches. Here the CDR3 DNA reads TGTGCCAGCAGTGAAGCAGGACAGGGGTATCAGCCCCAGCATTTT. Amino acid sequence: CASSEAGQGYQPQHF.

The V call is TRBV18, the J call TRBJ1-4; a weak D match, TRBD1 (5 bases). The CDR3 is made up of 13 amino acids. Trimming pared 2 bases from V and 8 bases from J, leaving 9 bases between. CDR1 is KGHSH and CDR2 is LQKENI in the germline V gene. The CDR3 DNA follows: TGTGCCAGCTCACCAGGGGCGGGGGAAAAACTGTTTTTT. Its protein is CASSPGAGEKLFF.

The chain employs TRBV5-5 and TRBJ1-6; D gene uncertain. Germline V lookup: CDR1 SGHKS, CDR2 YYEKEE (reference sequence). Between the trimmed V and J ends, which lost 4 bases and 4 bases, there was a span of 15 bases. This CDR3 is built from 16 residues. Here the CDR3 reads CASSPTQPRYNSPLHF. CDR3 DNA sequence: TGTGCCAGCAGCCCAACACAACCGCGTTATAATTCACCCCTCCACTTT.

The chain links TRBV4-2 to TRBJ2-2; no clear D. With 3 bases removed from V and 7 bases from J, the gap between germline ends came to 3 bases. This CDR3 comprises 11 residues. The germline CDR1 and CDR2 sequences are LGHNA and YNFKEQ. CDR3 amino acids: CASSQGGELFF. CDR3 coding DNA: TGTGCCAGCAGCCAGGGCGGGGAGCTGTTTTTT.

This chain joins TRBV6-5 and TRBJ2-1, with 13 bases that match TRBD2. J lost 8 bases, V lost 5 bases, and 6 bases had no gene match. Germline assignment: CDR1 MNHEY and CDR2 SVGAGI. This CDR3 contains 15 residues. DNA of the CDR3: TGTGCCAGCAGTCCTACTAGCGGGGGGGCCGATGAGCAGTTCTTC. This codes for CASSPTSGGADEQFF.

The chain joins TRBV4-1 to TRBJ2-5; D gene ambiguous. Trimming took off 1 base at V and 0 bases at J, with 9 bases between the two ends. Germline V gene data show CDR1 as MGHRA and CDR2 as YSYEKL. CDR3 length equals 15 residues. This chain's CDR3 is CASSQGARHQETQYF. Here the CDR3 DNA reads TGCGCCAGCAGCCAAGGCGCGCGGCACCAAGAGACCCAGTACTTC.

This clone was seen only a few times. This chain connects TRBV7-8 to TRBJ1-1, with D tentatively TRBD1 (6 bases). The CDR3 contains 15 residues. V gave up 4 bases and J gave up 1 base, with 13 bases separating them. Germline V gives CDR1 SGHVS, CDR2 FQNEAQ. The CDR3 DNA sequence: TGTGCCAGCAGCTCGCCGACAGGAGAGAACACTGAAGCTTTCTTT. Residues: CASSSPTGENTEAFF.

This sequence joins TRBV3-1 (or the pseudogene TRBV3-2) and TRBJ2-1, with D tentatively TRBD1 or TRBD2 (7 bases each). Trimming removed 5 bases from V and 14 bases from J, with 16 bases in between. Germline CDR1 and CDR2: LGHDT and YNNKEL (reference sequence). The CDR3 is 12 residues long. The CDR3 loop reads CASSELAGGEFF. CDR3 coding DNA: TGTGCCAGCAGCGAGTTAGCAGGGGGGGAGTTCTTC.

This clone has only one observation. This chain links TRBV7-8 with TRBJ2-3; 9 bases map to TRBD2. Germline CDR1 SGHVS, CDR2 FQNEAQ. J lost 2 bases, V lost 4 bases, and 10 bases had no gene match. The CDR3 runs to 17 residues. The CDR3 DNA reads as TGTGCCAGCAGCTCTACTCAAAGCGGGGGGACCACAGATACGCAGTATTTT. Protein sequence: CASSSTQSGGTTDTQYF.